This T cell receptor beta chain was found in a study of CD8+ T cells in alopecia areata (dated by TCRdb to between 2018 and 2020). Study-level background: Skin from C3H/HeJ donors with spontaneous alopecia (6-12 months old) was grafted onto female C3H/HeJ recipients that were 7-10 weeks old. Scalp clonality was compared among normal scalp (n=4), patchy alopecia areata scalp (n=8), and alopecia totalis/universalis scalp (n=8). RNA came from the PAXgene miRNA kit for fixed scalp, the miRNeasy kit for PBMCs, and the RNeasy kit for mouse skin. TCRbeta CDR3 regions were amplified by immunoSEQ multiplex PCR using 35 Vbeta forward and 13 Jbeta reverse primers. To study T cell clonal expansion in alopecia areata, the researchers applied high-throughput TCRbeta sequencing to both the C3H/HeJ mouse model and human patients. Human TCRbeta sequencing covered scalp tissue and sorted CD4+ and CD8+ peripheral blood T cells from patchy and totalis/universalis alopecia areata patients and healthy controls.

Here is what the overall study found, with its caveats: Compared with normal scalp, lesional scalp had higher clonality and more expanded CD8+ clones, particularly in alopecia totalis/universalis, a pattern that suggests antigenic drive. Shared TCR sequences between patients were less evident than in mice, which may be partly attributable to HLA diversity in the patient population. Resident alphabeta T cells in normal human skin are also sequenced, complicating scalp TCR repertoire analysis, unlike mouse skin dominated by gammadelta T cells.

Cells from pooled mouse cutaneous lymph nodes were stained for CD4, CD8alpha, NKG2D, NKG2ACE and other markers and then sorted on a BD Influx. Note on this clone: Its antigen remains undetermined. Gene names, together with germline sequences, are murine for this receptor.

The method behind the library was the immunoSEQ multiplex PCR assay. To provide template for TCR sequencing, every sample had RNA extracted and reverse transcribed into cDNA. First-strand cDNA was synthesized using SuperScript III with a 2:1 mix of oligo-dT and random hexamers. Amplification bias was assessed with a synthetic immune receptor repertoire, and residual bias was removed computationally. Libraries were sequenced on Illumina HiSeq using 60 bp reads that covered the CDR3 and were read from J toward V. As for how the authors treated the data: After raw reads were preprocessed to remove errors, the CDR3 was defined following IMGT conventions as running from the conserved cysteine to phenylalanine. To get clonality, Shannon entropy was normalized by log2 of the number of productive unique TCRs and the result was subtracted from 1. Scalp TCRbeta sequences were cross-referenced with sorted blood CD4 and CD8 repertoires so that the CD4 or CD8 identity of scalp clones could be inferred. TCRdb stores this immuneACCESS table with in-frame sequences only. Part of the clones is absent; in the studies checked, under half of the shortfall reflects unresolved V genes, and no reason is known for the rest. V, J and clone size were drawn from that table, and D and trimming were deduced from the DNA. In this sample the table shows 270,000 or so clones, and no singletons are among them. The ten largest clones represent more than 0.95% of the sample.

Source material: CD4+ T cells sorted from a lymph node. The receptor was derived from a C3H/HeJ mouse with alopecia areata. The mouse line in question has MHC haplotype H2-k.

The covered CDR3 bases are TGTGCCAGCAGTATAACAGGGAACTCC. Protein translation: CASSITGNS. The full-length CDR3 reads as CASSITGNSDYTF. This chain joins TRBV19 to TRBJ1-2, with TRBD1 tentatively as D gene (6 bases match). The CDR3 is cut off 4 residues early in the read; its end comes from the germline J gene. The CDR3 runs 13 residues from the cysteine to the phenylalanine. Of the CDR3's DNA, 27 bases were read; they are in frame from base 1. At the junction V is shortened by 1 base and J by 2 bases, with 6 bases in between. The germline V gene encodes CDR1 FNHDT and CDR2 SITEND (reference sequence).